What follows describes a single T cell receptor beta chain. The antigen remains unidentified. The data originate from a study of T cell responses to AZD1222 COVID-19 vaccine. Whole-study findings and limits: After the peak T cell response, and only then, were repertoires sampled. Unmutated variant regions are reportedly the target of nearly half of TCRs that are spike-specific.

The germline V gene encodes CDR1 SGHNT and CDR2 YYREEE (reference sequence). The V gene lost 0 bases and the J gene lost 0 bases, with 9 bases spanning the gap. There are 16 residues in the CDR3. Sequenced by immunoSEQ multiplex PCR; TCRdb stores in-frame clones only, minus some. This sample has 95,000 to 100,000 clones, with approximately 87% found just once. V and J are TRBV5-4 and TRBJ2-2, with D perhaps TRBD1 or TRBD2 (5 bases each). The sample in question was peripheral blood, obtained 28 days after the second AZD1222 dose. The clonotype comes from an adult who received the AZD1222 COVID-19 vaccine. CDR3 sequence: CASSLARGSNTGELFF. In nucleotides, the CDR3 is TGTGCCAGCAGCTTGGCGAGGGGATCGAACACCGGGGAGCTGTTTTTT.